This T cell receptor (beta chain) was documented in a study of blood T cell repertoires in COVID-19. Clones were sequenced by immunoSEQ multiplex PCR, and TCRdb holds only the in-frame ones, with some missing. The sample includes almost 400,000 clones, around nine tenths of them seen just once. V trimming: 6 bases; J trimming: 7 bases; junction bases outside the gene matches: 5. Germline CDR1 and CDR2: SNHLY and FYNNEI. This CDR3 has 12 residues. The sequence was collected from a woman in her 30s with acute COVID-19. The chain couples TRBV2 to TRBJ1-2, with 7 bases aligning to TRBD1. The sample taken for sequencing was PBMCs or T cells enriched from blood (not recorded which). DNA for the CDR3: TGTGCCAGCAGGACAGGGTCCAGTGGCTACACCTTC. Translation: CASRTGSSGYTF.